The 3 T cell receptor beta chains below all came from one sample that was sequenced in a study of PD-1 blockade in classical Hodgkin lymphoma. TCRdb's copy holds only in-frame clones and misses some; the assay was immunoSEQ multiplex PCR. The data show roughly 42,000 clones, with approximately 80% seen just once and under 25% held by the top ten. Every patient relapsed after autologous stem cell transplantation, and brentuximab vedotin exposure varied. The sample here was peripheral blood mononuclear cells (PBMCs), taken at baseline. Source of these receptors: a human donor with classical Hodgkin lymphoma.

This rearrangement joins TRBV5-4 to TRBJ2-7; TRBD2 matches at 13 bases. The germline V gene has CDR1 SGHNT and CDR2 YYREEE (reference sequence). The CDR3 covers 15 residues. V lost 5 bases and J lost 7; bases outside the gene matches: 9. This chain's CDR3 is CASRGGTSGDTEQYF. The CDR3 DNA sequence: TGTGCCAGCAGGGGGGGGACTAGCGGGGACACTGAGCAGTACTTC.

Written as DNA, the CDR3 is TGTGCCAGCAGTTACTCGTACGGGGCTGGAAACACCATATATTTT. Translating gives CASSYSYGAGNTIYF. J is TRBJ1-3 and V is TRBV6-5; D uncertain. Germline CDR1 and CDR2: MNHEY and SVGAGI. Trimming shortened V by 0 bases and J by 2 bases, and 8 bases separated the two germline ends. The CDR3 is 15 residues long.

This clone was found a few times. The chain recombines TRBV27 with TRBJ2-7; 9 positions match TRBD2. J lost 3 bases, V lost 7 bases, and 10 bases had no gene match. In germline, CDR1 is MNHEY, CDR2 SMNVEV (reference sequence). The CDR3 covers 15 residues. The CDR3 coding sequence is TGTGCCAGCATTAAACGGCGGGAGGGGCTCTACGAGCAGTACTTC. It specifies CASIKRREGLYEQYF.